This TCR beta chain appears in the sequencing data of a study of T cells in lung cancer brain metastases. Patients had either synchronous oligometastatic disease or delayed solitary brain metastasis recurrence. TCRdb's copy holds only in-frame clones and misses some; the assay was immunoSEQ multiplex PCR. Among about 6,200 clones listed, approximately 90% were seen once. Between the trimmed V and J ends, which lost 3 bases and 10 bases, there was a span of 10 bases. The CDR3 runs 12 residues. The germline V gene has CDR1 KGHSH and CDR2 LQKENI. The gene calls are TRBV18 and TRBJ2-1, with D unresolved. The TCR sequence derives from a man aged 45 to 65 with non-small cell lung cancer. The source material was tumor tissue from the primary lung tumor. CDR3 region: CASSPRQPEQFF. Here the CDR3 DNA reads TGTGCCAGCTCACCCAGGCAACCCGAGCAGTTCTTC.